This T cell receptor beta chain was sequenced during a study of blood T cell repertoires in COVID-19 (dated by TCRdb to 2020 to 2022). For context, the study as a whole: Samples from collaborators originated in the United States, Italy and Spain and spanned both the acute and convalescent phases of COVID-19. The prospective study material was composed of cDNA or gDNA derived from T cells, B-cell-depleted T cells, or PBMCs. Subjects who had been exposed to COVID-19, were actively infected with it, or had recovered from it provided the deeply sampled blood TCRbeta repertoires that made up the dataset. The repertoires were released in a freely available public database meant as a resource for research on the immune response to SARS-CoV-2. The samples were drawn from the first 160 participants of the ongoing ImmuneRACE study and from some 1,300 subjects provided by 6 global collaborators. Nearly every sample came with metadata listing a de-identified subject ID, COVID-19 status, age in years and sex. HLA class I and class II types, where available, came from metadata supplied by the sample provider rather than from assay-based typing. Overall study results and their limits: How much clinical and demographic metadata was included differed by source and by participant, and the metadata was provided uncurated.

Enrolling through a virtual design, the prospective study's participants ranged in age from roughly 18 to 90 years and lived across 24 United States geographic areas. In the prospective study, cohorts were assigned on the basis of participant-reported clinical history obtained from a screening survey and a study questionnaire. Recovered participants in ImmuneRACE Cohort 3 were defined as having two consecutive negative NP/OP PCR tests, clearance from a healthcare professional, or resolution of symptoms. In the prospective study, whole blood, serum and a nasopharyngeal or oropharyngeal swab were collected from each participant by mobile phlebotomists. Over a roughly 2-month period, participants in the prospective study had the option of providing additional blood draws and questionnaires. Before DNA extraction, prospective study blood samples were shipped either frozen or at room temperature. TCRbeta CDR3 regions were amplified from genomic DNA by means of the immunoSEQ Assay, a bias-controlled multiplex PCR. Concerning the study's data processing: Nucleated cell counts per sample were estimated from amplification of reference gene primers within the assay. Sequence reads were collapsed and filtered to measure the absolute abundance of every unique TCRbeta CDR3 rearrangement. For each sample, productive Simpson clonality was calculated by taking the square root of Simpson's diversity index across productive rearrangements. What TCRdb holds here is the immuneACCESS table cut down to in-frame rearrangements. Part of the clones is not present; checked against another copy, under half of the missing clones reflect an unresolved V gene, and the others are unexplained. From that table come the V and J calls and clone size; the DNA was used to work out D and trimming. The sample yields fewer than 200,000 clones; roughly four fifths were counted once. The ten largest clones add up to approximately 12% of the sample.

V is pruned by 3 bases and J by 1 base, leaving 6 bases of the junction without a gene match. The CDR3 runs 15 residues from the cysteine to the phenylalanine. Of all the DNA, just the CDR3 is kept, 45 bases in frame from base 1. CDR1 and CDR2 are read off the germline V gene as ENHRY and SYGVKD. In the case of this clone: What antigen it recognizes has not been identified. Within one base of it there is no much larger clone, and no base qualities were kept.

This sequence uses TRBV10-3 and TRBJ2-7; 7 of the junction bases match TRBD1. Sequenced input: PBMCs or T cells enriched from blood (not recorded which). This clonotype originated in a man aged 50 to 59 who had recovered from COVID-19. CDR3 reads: CAISDRQGWSYEQYF. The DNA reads TGTGCCATCAGTGACCGACAGGGTTGGTCCTACGAGCAGTACTTC.